Below are 20 T cell receptor beta chains sequenced from a single sample in a study of cytomegalovirus exposure and HLA in healthy donors. Amplification used 60 Vbeta primers and 13 Jbeta primers. The method was immunoSEQ multiplex PCR; TCRdb's version includes in-frame clones alone and lacks a portion of them. This sample has about 160,000 clones, with roughly four fifths found just once. Input material: PBMCs. Receptors originate from a middle-aged woman in good health and CMV-seronegative.

This chain uses TRBV5-3 with TRBJ2-7; TRBD2 aligns across 14 bases. TRBV5-3 is an ORF for which the function is uncertain. Unmatched junction bases numbered 8, after V lost 1 base and J lost 5 bases. CDR3 size: 17 residues. The CDR3 here is CARSLQPTSGRVHEQYF. In DNA, the CDR3 is TGTGCCAGAAGCTTGCAACCGACTAGCGGGAGGGTGCACGAGCAGTACTTC.

In its sample, this clone was seen once. The chain is built from TRBV6-1 and TRBJ2-3; 10 bases map to TRBD2. The V gene end was trimmed by 4 bases and the J gene end by 7 bases; junction bases not matched to a gene: 8. This CDR3 contains 15 residues. CDR1 and CDR2 from the germline V gene are MNHNS and SASEGT. CDR3 amino acids: CASSVEREGVNTQYF. The CDR3 coding sequence is TGTGCCAGCAGTGTCGAGCGGGAGGGCGTGAATACGCAGTATTTT.

The chain carries TRBV5-1 and TRBJ2-7, with 13 bases identical to TRBD2. Germline loops: CDR1 SGHRS, CDR2 YFSETQ. CDR3 length: 19 residues. V shed 1 base, J shed 4 bases, and the junction held 14 bases outside the gene matches. CDR3 in amino acids: CASSLSSEMGLAGIYEQYF. CDR3 DNA sequence: TGCGCCAGCAGCTTGTCCAGCGAGATGGGACTAGCGGGAATATACGAGCAGTACTTC.

The V and J genes are TRBV6-4 and TRBJ1-2; 9 nucleotides align to TRBD1. CDR1 and CDR2 (germline): MRHNA, SNTAGT. This CDR3 has 16 residues. V dropped 6 bases and J dropped 4; count of bases not matched to a gene: 12. In DNA form, the CDR3 reads TGTGCCAGCAGCCCCCAAACCGGGACAGGGATCTATGGCTACACCTTC. Amino acids: CASSPQTGTGIYGYTF.

The rearrangement joins TRBV19 to TRBJ2-2, with 8 bases aligning to TRBD1. The V and J ends lost 5 bases and 4 bases, in that order; junction bases with no gene match: 6. CDR1 LNHDA and CDR2 SQIVND come from the germline V gene (reference sequence). The CDR3 runs to 15 residues. This CDR3 reads CASSRTGQTTGELFF. In DNA, the CDR3 is TGTGCCAGTAGTCGGACAGGGCAGACCACCGGGGAGCTGTTTTTT.

This chain uses TRBV5-1 with TRBJ2-7, with 7 bases aligning to TRBD1. Germline CDR1 SGHRS, CDR2 YFSETQ. The V segment lost 3 bases and the J segment 3 bases; nucleotides outside the gene matches: 6. The length of the CDR3 is 14 residues. Written as DNA, the CDR3 is TGCGCCAGCAGCTCAGGGGGTGATTACTACGAGCAGTACTTC. This gives the protein CASSSGGDYYEQYF.

The chain links TRBV29-1 to TRBJ2-3; unclear D gene. V lost 7 bases to trimming and J lost 4 bases, with 18 bases between them. Germline V CDR1 and CDR2: SQVTM, ANQGSEA. The CDR3 is 14 residues long. The CDR3 sequence: CSGIPQRRSDTQYF. The CDR3 DNA reads TGCAGCGGTATCCCCCAGCGCCGATCAGATACGCAGTATTTT.

This clone has only a few counts. V gene TRBV29-1 combines with J gene TRBJ1-5; D gene unclear. Trimming removed 4 bases at V and 5 bases at J, with 12 bases between. This CDR3 has 13 residues. Germline V lookup: CDR1 SQVTM, CDR2 ANQGSEA. CDR3 protein: CSVVASGDQPQHF. Here the CDR3 DNA reads TGCAGCGTTGTAGCGAGCGGGGATCAGCCCCAGCATTTT.

The genes are TRBV28 and TRBJ2-7; 7 nucleotides match TRBD2. The CDR3 is 15 amino acids. Germline-derived CDR1 and CDR2 are MDHEN and SYDVKM. Germline trimming cut 4 bases from V and 5 bases from J; bases unmatched to any gene: 11. CDR3 sequence reads: CASSSPGGGGNEQYF. As DNA, the CDR3 is TGTGCCAGCAGTTCCCCCGGCGGGGGTGGGAACGAGCAGTACTTC.

The chain joins TRBV27 to TRBJ2-1; 8 bases line up with TRBD2. V shed 6 bases and J 0 bases; nucleotides not matched to a gene: 7. Germline V gives CDR1 MNHEY, CDR2 SMNVEV (reference sequence). CDR3 length: 16 residues. The CDR3 protein is CASRPGLGSSYNEQFF. The CDR3 DNA reads as TGTGCCAGCAGACCGGGACTAGGGAGCTCCTACAATGAGCAGTTCTTC.

J is TRBJ2-7 and V is TRBV6-1, with 12 bases aligning to TRBD2. The J segment lost 1 base and the V segment lost 1 base, leaving 8 bases of the junction unmatched. Germline CDR1 MNHNS, CDR2 SASEGT. This CDR3 region has 18 residues. CDR3 sequence (DNA): TGTGCCAGCAGTGAAGGGGCTAGCGGGAGGGCCATATCCTACGAGCAGTACTTC. Residues: CASSEGASGRAISYEQYF.

The J gene is TRBJ2-7, the V gene TRBV5-4, with D tentatively TRBD2 (6 bases). Trimming stripped 3 bases from V and 7 bases from J, with 11 bases between. This CDR3 contains 12 residues. Germline V gives CDR1 SGHNT, CDR2 YYREEE (reference sequence). The CDR3 reads CASSSRGGEQYF. The CDR3 bases are TGTGCCAGCAGCTCGCGAGGAGGGGAGCAGTACTTC.

The CDR3 DNA reads as TGTGCCAGCAGCTTTCCTCATCCAGATCCGGGACAGGAGTTAGATACGCAGTATTTT. Residues: CASSFPHPDPGQELDTQYF. The gene calls are TRBV7-9 and TRBJ2-3, with TRBD1 matching 8 bases. The germline V gene encodes CDR1 SEHNR and CDR2 FQNEAQ (reference sequence). CDR3 length: 19 residues. Losses at the gene ends were 3 bases for V and 5 bases for J; bases not matched to a gene: 19.

The chain employs TRBV5-6 and TRBJ2-5, with 9 bases that match TRBD1. Trimming removed 7 bases from V and 4 bases from J; junction bases left unmatched: 8. The CDR3 spans 14 residues. Germline V gene lookup returns CDR1 SGHDT and CDR2 YYEEEE. The CDR3 nucleotides read TGTGCCAGCTTCTCGGACAGGGGAGGAGAGACCCAGTACTTC. Translated, it gives CASFSDRGGETQYF. The full variable domain, rest sourced from reference TRBV5-6 and TRBJ2-5, is DAGVTQSPTHLIKTRGQQVTLRCSPKSGHDTVSWYQQALGQGPQFIFQYYEEEERQRGNFPDRFSGHQFPNYSSELNVNALLLGDSALYLCASFSDRGGETQYFGPGTRLLVL.

The rearrangement links TRBV10-1 to TRBJ1-2; D unresolved. Germline values: CDR1 WNHNN, CDR2 SYGVQD (reference sequence). This CDR3 contains 11 residues. V was pared by 6 bases and J by 7 bases, with 9 bases between. CDR3 loop: CASSPSSGYTF. The CDR3 nucleotides read TGCGCCAGCAGCCCTTCCAGTGGCTACACCTTC.

The rearrangement links TRBV5-1 to TRBJ2-7; 7 nucleotides agree with TRBD1. The CDR3 has 14 residues. Unmatched junction bases numbered 7, after V lost 3 bases and J lost 4 bases. Germline V gene lookup returns CDR1 SGHRS and CDR2 YFSETQ. In DNA, the CDR3 is TGCGCCAGCAGCTCAATGCAGGGGGTGTACGAGCAGTACTTC. Its protein is CASSSMQGVYEQYF.

The V and J genes are TRBV29-1 and TRBJ1-1; no clear D gene. V dropped 5 bases and J dropped 1 base, with 8 bases sitting between them. CDR3 length equals 12 residues. Germline V CDR1 and CDR2: SQVTM, ANQGSEA. The DNA for the CDR3 is TGCAGCGTTCTGCGGGGGAACACTGAAGCTTTCTTT. Protein product: CSVLRGNTEAFF.

This chain connects TRBV19 to TRBJ1-1, with a possible D match to TRBD1 (6 bases). Germline V lookup: CDR1 LNHDA, CDR2 SQIVND (reference sequence). This CDR3 region has 12 residues. V gave up 6 bases and J gave up 7 bases, with 12 bases separating them. This CDR3 is CASRQGTLEAFF. The CDR3 region has the DNA TGTGCCAGTAGGCAAGGGACACTTGAAGCTTTCTTT.

V and J are TRBV23-1 and TRBJ2-5; 7 bases match TRBD1. TRBV23-1 has ORF status, its function being uncertain. V dropped 0 bases and J dropped 1; count of bases not matched to a gene: 2. The CDR3 sequence is 15 residues long. Here the CDR3 DNA reads TGCGCCAGCAGTCAATCGGACAGGCCCCAAGAGACCCAGTACTTC. This translates into CASSQSDRPQETQYF.

This clone was observed a few times. J is TRBJ2-5 and V is TRBV5-4, with D perhaps matching TRBD2 (6 bases). The J call is in doubt because the DNA end fits TRBJ2-7 better. The germline V gene has CDR1 SGHNT and CDR2 YYREEE (reference sequence). This CDR3 comprises 13 residues. This CDR3 reads CASSFGGAYEQYF. DNA for the CDR3: TGTGCCAGCAGCTTCGGAGGGGCCTACGAGCAGTACTTC.